This T cell receptor beta chain was sequenced during a study of T cell responses to AZD1222 COVID-19 vaccine. At the level of the study: Some second doses came at about 4 weeks and others at about 12 weeks; these were pooled. Study conclusions and caveats: The donor cohort was predominantly white British with a female majority, and clonal diversity may have been underestimated. Spike-specific TCR breadth and depth went up after people got two AZD1222 doses. Baseline seropositives among AZD1222 recipients totaled only 5 to 7.

With respect to this clone: Its specificity is unknown.

Only in-frame clones appear in the TCRdb table, and some are missing; sequencing was by immunoSEQ multiplex PCR. The sample consists of about 92,000 clones, 91% of them appearing once. V was trimmed by 2 bases and J by 8 bases, leaving 9 bases between them. The CDR3 extends over 12 amino acids. The germline V gene encodes CDR1 SQVTM and CDR2 ANQGSEA. The sample here was peripheral blood, taken on day 0 of AZD1222 vaccination. The sequence was obtained from an adult in good health. The J gene is TRBJ1-4, the V gene TRBV29-1; tentatively, D is TRBD1 (6 bases). DNA for the CDR3: TGCAGCGTTGAATCAGGGGAGGAAAAACTGTTTTTT. It is translated as CSVESGEEKLFF. Full variable domain (rest looked up from reference TRBV29-1 and TRBJ1-4): SAVISQKPSRDICQRGTSLTIQCQVDSQVTMMFWYRQQPGQSLTLIATANQGSEATYESGFVIDKFPISRPNLTFSTLTVSNMSPEDSSIYLCSVESGEEKLFFGSGTQLSVL.